This T cell receptor beta chain was documented in a study of T cell responses to AZD1222 COVID-19 vaccine. CDR3 length: 15 residues. The germline V gene has CDR1 MNHEY and CDR2 SMNVEV (reference sequence). Trimming took 5 bases from V and 4 from J, leaving 17 bases between them. Clones were read by immunoSEQ multiplex PCR, and TCRdb kept only the in-frame ones, dropping some. In the table there are approximately 130,000 clones, 70% to 90% of which are singletons. The sample was peripheral blood, taken 28 days after the second AZD1222 dose. The receptor's source is an adult who received the AZD1222 COVID-19 vaccine. J is TRBJ1-2 and V is TRBV27, with D possibly matching TRBD1 (5 bases). CDR3 nucleotide sequence: TGTGCCAGCAGTACCGGGACGGGTGACCTCTATGGCTACACCTTC. Residues: CASSTGTGDLYGYTF.